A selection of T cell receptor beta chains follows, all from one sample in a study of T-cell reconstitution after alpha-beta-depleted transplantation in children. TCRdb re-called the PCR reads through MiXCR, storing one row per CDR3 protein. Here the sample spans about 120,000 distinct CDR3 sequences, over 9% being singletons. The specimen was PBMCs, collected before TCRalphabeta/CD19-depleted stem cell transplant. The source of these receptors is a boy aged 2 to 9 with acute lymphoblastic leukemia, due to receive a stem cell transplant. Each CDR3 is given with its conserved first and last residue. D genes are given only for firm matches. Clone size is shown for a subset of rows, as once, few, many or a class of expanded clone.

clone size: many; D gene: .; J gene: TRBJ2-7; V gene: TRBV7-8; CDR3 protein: CASSARTRDANFEQYF; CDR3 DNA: TGTGCCAGCAGTGCAAGAACCCGGGACGCCAACTTCGAGCAGTACTTC
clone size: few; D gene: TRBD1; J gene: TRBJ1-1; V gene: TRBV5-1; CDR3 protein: CASSSGTGGSTEAFF; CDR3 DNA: TGCGCCAGCAGCTCCGGGACAGGGGGGAGCACTGAAGCTTTCTTT
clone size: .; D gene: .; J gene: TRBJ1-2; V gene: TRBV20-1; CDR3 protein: CSAKWSYGYTF; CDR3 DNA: TGCAGTGCTAAATGGTCCTATGGCTACACCTTC
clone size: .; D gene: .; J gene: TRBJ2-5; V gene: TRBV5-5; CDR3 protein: CASSLYPGWETQYF; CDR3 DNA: TGTGCCAGCAGCTTGTACCCGGGTTGGGAGACCCAGTACTTC
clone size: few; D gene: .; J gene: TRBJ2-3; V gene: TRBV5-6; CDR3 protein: CASKSGGPGPPDTQYF; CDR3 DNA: TGTGCCAGCAAATCAGGAGGGCCAGGTCCCCCAGATACGCAGTATTTT
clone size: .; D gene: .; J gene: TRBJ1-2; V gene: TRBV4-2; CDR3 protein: CASSQKDREFHGYTF; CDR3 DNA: TGTGCCAGCAGCCAAAAAGATCGGGAATTCCATGGCTACACCTTC
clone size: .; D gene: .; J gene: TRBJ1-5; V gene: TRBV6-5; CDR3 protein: CASRQGNNQPQHF; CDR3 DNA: TGTGCCAGCAGACAGGGAAACAATCAGCCCCAGCATTTT
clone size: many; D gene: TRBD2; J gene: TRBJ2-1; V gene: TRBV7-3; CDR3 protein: CASSLDGRAKDEQFF; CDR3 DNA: TGTGCCAGCAGCTTAGACGGGAGGGCGAAGGATGAGCAGTTCTTC
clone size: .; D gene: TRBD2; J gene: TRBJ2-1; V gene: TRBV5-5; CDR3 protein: CASSFNRGLAGGPNEQFF; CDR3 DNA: TGTGCCAGCAGCTTTAACAGGGGACTAGCGGGAGGTCCCAATGAGCAGTTCTTC
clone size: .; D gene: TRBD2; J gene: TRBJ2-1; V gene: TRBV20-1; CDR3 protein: CSALSTSGLSSYNEQFF; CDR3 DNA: TGCAGTGCTTTGTCGACTAGCGGATTGAGCTCCTACAATGAGCAGTTCTTC
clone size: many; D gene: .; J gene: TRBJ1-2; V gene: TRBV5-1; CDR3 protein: CASSLVGSGYTF; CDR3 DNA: TGCGCCAGCAGCTTGGTGGGATCTGGCTACACCTTC
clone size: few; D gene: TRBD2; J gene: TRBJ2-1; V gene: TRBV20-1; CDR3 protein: CSAREVSGGTYNEQFF; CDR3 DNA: TGCAGTGCTAGAGAGGTTAGCGGGGGCACTTACAATGAGCAGTTCTTC
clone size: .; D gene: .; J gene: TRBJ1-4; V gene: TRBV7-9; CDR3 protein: CASSITRAWGEEKLFF; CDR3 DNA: TGTGCCAGCAGCATCACCAGGGCGTGGGGAGAAGAAAAACTGTTTTTT
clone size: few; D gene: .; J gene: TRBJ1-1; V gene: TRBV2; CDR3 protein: CASMRRGIVDEAFF; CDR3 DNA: TGTGCCAGCATGAGGCGGGGAATAGTCGATGAAGCTTTCTTT
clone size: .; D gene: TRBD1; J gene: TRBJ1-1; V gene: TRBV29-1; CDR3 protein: CSVEGGWGVGNTEAFF; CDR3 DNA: TGCAGCGTCGAAGGGGGCTGGGGAGTGGGGAACACTGAAGCTTTCTTT
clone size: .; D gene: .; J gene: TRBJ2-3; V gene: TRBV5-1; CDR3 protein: CASSLGTPRADTQYF; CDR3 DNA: TGCGCCAGCAGCTTGGGGACCCCTCGGGCAGATACGCAGTATTTT
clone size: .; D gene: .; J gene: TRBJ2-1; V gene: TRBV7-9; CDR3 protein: CASSLETGNNEQFF; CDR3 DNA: TGTGCCAGCAGCCTGGAAACAGGGAATAATGAGCAGTTCTTC
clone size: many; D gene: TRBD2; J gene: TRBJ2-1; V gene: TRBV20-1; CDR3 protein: CSATSGSNNEQFF; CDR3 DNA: TGCAGTGCTACTAGCGGGAGTAACAATGAGCAGTTCTTC
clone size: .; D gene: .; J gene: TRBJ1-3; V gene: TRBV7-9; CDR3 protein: CASSPLTGPSGNTIYF; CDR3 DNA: TGTGCCAGCAGTCCCCTGACAGGTCCCTCTGGAAACACCATATATTTT
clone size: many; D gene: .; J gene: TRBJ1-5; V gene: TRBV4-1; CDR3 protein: CASSQDPGGVSFTIVNQPQHF; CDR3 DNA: TGCGCCAGCAGCCAAGATCCCGGGGGGGTTTCTTTTACTATAGTCAATCAGCCCCAGCATTTT
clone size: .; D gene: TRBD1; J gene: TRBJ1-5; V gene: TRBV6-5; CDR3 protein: CASSYSNRGSNQPQHF; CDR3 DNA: TGTGCCAGCAGTTACTCGAACAGGGGGAGCAATCAGCCCCAGCATTTT
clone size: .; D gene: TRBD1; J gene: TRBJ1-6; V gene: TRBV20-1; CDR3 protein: CSARTGGASPLHF; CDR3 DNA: TGCAGTGCTCGTACAGGGGGGGCTTCACCCCTCCACTTT
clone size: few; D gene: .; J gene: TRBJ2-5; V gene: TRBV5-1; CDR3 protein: CASSWLGAVQETQYF; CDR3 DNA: TGCGCCAGCAGCTGGCTGGGAGCGGTCCAAGAGACCCAGTACTTC
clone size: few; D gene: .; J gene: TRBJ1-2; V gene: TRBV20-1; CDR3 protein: CSARVTNYGYTF; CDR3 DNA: TGCAGTGCTAGAGTAACTAACTATGGCTACACCTTC
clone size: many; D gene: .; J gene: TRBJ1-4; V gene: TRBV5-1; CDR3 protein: CASSTDFTRRNEKLFF; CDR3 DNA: TGCGCCAGCAGCACGGATTTCACTAGACGGAATGAAAAACTGTTTTTT
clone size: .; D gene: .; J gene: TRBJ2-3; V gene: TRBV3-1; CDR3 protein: CASSVEGGRTDTQYF; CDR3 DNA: TGTGCCAGCAGCGTCGAGGGCGGCCGCACAGATACGCAGTATTTT
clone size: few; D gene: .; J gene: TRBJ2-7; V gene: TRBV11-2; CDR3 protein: CASSLYDIGEQYF; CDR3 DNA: TGTGCCAGCAGTTTATATGATATAGGCGAGCAGTACTTC
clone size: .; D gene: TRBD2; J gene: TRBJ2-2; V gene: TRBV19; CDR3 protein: CASSLKTSGPPLELFF; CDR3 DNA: TGTGCCAGTAGTCTCAAGACTAGCGGTCCCCCTCTGGAGCTGTTTTTT
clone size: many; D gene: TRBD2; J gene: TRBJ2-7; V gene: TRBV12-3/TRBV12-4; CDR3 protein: CASSWNSGRESGEQYF; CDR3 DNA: TGTGCCAGCAGTTGGAATAGCGGGAGGGAATCGGGCGAGCAGTACTTC
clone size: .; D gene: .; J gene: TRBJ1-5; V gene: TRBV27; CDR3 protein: CASSLCLRDDEQPQHF; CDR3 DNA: TGTGCCAGCAGTTTATGCCTCCGGGACGATGAACAGCCCCAGCATTTT
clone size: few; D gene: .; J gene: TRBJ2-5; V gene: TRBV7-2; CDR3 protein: CASSLHRETQYF; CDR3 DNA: TGTGCCAGCAGCCTTCATCGGGAGACCCAGTACTTC
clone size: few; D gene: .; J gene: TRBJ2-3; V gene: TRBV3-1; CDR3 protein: CASSLERATQYF; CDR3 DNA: TGTGCCAGCAGCCTCGAAAGGGCTACGCAGTATTTT
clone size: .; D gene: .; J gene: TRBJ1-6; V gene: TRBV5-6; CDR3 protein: CASSLSREGYSPLHF; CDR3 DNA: TGTGCCAGCAGCTTGAGCCGCGAAGGCTATTCACCCCTCCACTTT
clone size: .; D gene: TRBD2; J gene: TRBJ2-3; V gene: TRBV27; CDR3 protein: CASSVSGSAQYF; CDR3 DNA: TGTGCCAGCAGTGTAAGCGGGAGTGCGCAGTATTTT